These T cell receptor beta chains were read from a single sample in a study of cytomegalovirus exposure and HLA in healthy donors. Here immunoSEQ multiplex PCR was the method, and the copy in TCRdb shows in-frame clones only, minus some. Here the sample spans some 150,000 clones, 80% being singletons. Specimen: PBMCs. The receptors come from a woman in her 30s in good health and CMV-seronegative. CDR3s include the opening cysteine and the closing phenylalanine or tryptophan. The D gene is left open where the match is weak. Rows give clone size only sometimes, using once, few, many, or a class for an expanded clone.

CDR3nt | CDR3aa | j_gene | v_gene | abundance | d_gene
TGTGCCAGCAGCTCAGGGGGATCATACTACGAGCAGTACTTC | CASSSGGSYYEQYF | TRBJ2-7 | TRBV5-6 | . | TRBD1
TGTGCCAGCAGTTACGCGCAGGGGAAGGGCTCACCCCTCCACTTT | CASSYAQGKGSPLHF | TRBJ1-6 | TRBV6-5 | . | .
TGCGCCAGCAGCTTGGAGCGGAACACAGATACGCAGTATTTT | CASSLERNTDTQYF | TRBJ2-3 | TRBV5-1 | . | .
TGTGCCAGTAGTATAGGGGGGACAGGGGGCACTGAAGCTTTCTTT | CASSIGGTGGTEAFF | TRBJ1-1 | TRBV19 | . | TRBD1
TGTGCCAGCAGGCCGACTATAAACTCCTACGAGCAGTACTTC | CASRPTINSYEQYF | TRBJ2-7 | TRBV7-8 | . | .
TGCGCCAGCAGCCATCAACCCCGGGGGGGAGTGAATGAAAAACTGTTTTTT | CASSHQPRGGVNEKLFF | TRBJ1-4 | TRBV4-1 | . | .
TGTTCCAGCAGCTTAGAATCTATCCTAGCGGGGCCCTACAATGAGCAGTTCTTC | CSSSLESILAGPYNEQFF | TRBJ2-1 | TRBV7-9 | . | TRBD2
TGTGCCAGCAGCGTAGGCGGGGGGCGATTTGAAAAACTGTTTTTT | CASSVGGGRFEKLFF | TRBJ1-4 | TRBV9 | . | .
TGCGCCAGCAGCCAAGTGGACCGAGGGAACTATGATGAACTGTTTTTT | CASSQVDRGNYDELFF | TRBJ1-4 | TRBV4-1 | few | .
TGTGCCAGCAGTGAATCCGGTTATGGCTACACCTTC | CASSESGYGYTF | TRBJ1-2 | TRBV6-1 | . | .
TGTGCCAGCAGCCAAGGACAGCGAAACTATGGCTACACCTTC | CASSQGQRNYGYTF | TRBJ1-2 | TRBV4-2 | . | .
TGCGCCAGCAGTCATACACGAAACTATGGCTACACCTTC | CASSHTRNYGYTF | TRBJ1-2 | TRBV23-1 | many | .
TGTGCCAGCTCACCAGCGGGCAGATACACTGAAGCTTTCTTT | CASSPAGRYTEAFF | TRBJ1-1 | TRBV18 | . | .
TGTGCCAGCCGCACAACAGCTAACTATGGCTACACCTTC | CASRTTANYGYTF | TRBJ1-2 | TRBV7-2 | . | .
TGCGCCAGCAGCCAAGCCCGGACTAGCGGATCTTCCTACGAGCAGTACTTC | CASSQARTSGSSYEQYF | TRBJ2-7 | TRBV4-1 | . | TRBD2